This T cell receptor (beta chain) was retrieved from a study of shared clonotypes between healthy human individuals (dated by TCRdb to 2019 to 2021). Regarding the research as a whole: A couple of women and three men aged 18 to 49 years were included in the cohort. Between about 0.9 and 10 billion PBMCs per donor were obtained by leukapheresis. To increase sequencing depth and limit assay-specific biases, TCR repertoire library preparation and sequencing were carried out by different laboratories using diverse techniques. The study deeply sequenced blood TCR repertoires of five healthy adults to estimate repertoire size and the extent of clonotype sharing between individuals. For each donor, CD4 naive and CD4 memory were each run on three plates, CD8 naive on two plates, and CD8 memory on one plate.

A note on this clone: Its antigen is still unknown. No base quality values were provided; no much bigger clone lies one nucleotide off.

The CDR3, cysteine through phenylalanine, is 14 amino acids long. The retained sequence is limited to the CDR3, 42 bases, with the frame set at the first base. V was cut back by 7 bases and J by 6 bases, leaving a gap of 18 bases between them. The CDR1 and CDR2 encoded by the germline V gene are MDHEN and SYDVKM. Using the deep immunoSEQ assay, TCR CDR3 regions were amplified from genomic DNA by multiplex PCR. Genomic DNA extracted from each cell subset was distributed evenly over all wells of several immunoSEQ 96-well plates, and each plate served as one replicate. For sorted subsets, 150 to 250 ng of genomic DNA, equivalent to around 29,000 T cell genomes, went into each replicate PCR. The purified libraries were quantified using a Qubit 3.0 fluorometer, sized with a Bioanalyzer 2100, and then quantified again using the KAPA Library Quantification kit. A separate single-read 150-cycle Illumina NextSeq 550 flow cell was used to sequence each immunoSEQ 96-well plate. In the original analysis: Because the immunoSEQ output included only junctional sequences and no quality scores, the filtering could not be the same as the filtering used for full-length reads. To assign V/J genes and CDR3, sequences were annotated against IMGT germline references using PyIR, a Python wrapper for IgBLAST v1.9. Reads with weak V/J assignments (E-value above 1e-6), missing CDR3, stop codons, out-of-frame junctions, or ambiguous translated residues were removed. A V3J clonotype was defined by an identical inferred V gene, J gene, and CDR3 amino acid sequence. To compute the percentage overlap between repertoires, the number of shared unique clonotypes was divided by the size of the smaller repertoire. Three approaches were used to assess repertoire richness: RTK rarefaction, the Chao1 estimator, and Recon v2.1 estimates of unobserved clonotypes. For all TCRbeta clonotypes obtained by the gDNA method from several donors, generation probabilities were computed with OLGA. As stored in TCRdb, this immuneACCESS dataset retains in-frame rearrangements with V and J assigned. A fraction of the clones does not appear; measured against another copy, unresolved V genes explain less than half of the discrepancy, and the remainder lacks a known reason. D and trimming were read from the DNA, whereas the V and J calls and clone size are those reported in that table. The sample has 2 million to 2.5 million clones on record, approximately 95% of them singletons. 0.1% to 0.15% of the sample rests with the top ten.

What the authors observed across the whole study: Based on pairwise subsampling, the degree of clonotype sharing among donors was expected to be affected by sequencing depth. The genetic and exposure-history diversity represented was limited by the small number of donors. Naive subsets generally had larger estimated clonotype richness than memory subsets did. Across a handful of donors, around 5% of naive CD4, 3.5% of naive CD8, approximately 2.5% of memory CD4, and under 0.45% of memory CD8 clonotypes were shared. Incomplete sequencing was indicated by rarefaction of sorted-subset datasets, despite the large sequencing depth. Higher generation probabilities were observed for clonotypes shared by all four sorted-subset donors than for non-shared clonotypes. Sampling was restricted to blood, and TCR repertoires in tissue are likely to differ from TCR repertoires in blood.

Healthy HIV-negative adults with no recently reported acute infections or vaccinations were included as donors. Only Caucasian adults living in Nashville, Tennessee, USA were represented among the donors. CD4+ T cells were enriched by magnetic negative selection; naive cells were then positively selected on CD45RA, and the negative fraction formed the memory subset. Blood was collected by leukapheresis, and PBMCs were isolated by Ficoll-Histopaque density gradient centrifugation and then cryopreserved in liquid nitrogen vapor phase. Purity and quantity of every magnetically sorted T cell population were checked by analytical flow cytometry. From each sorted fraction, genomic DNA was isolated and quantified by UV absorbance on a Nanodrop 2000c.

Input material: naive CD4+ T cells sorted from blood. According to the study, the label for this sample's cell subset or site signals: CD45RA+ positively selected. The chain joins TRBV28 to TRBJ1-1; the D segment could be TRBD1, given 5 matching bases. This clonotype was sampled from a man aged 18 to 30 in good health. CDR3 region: CASTPQGNPPEAFF. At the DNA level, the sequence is TGTGCCAGCACCCCCCAGGGTAATCCACCTGAAGCTTTCTTT. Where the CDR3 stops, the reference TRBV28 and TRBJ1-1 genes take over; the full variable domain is DVKVTQSSRYLVKRTGEKVFLECVQDMDHENMFWYRQDPGLGLRLIYFSYDVKMKEKGDIPEGYSVSREKKERFSLILESASTNQTSMYLCASTPQGNPPEAFFGQGTRLTVV.